These 16 T cell receptor beta chains originate from one sample sequenced in a study of CD8 T cells in Susac syndrome. RNA amounts of about 0.5 to 1 ug underwent reverse transcription with random hexamers. TCRdb re-analysed the immunoSEQ multiplex PCR reads in MiXCR, keeping a single row per CDR3 protein. The profile shows approximately 190,000 distinct CDR3 sequences, around 95% of them singletons. Specimen: CD4+ T cells from PBMCs. The receptors here all came from a human donor with Susac syndrome.

This clonotype was detected once. The V gene is TRBV5-1, the J gene TRBJ1-1, with 7 bases matching TRBD1. CDR3 length: 14 residues. Germline V gene sequence: CDR1 SGHRS, CDR2 YFSETQ. J was trimmed by 4 bases and V by 5 bases; bases with no gene match: 8. This CDR3 is CASRESTGSTEAFF. CDR3 bases: TGCGCCAGCAGGGAATCGACAGGGAGCACTGAAGCTTTCTTT.

The rearrangement uses TRBV20-1 and TRBJ1-2; D is uncertain. Germline values: CDR1 DFQATT, CDR2 SNEGSKA (reference sequence). The CDR3 has 14 residues. V lost 3 bases to trimming and J lost 4 bases, with 15 bases between them. In DNA, the CDR3 is TGCAGTGCTAGTGAGGCAAGAGGCCTCTATGGCTACACCTTC. It codes for CSASEARGLYGYTF.

The gene calls are TRBV2 and TRBJ2-4; the D is unclear. The CDR3 is 10 amino acids. Germline CDR1 is SNHLY and CDR2 is FYNNEI. V lost 8 bases and J 6 bases, leaving 5 bases between the germline ends. CDR3 loop: CASEGNIQYF. CDR3 DNA sequence: TGTGCCAGCGAAGGAAACATTCAGTACTTC.

The rearrangement links TRBV15 to TRBJ1-4, with D perhaps matching TRBD1 (6 bases). In germline, CDR1 is LNHNV, CDR2 YYDKDF (reference sequence). Trimming took 0 bases from V and 5 from J, leaving 10 bases between them. The CDR3 contains 15 residues. The CDR3 DNA sequence: TGTGCCACCAGCAGAGAGAGGGGGGACAATGAAAAACTGTTTTTT. Protein: CATSRERGDNEKLFF.

This chain connects TRBV7-8 to TRBJ1-2; D remains unclear. V gave up 5 bases and J gave up 5 bases, with 21 bases separating them. The germline gives CDR1 SGHVS, CDR2 FQNEAQ. The CDR3 loop spans 16 amino acids. Here the CDR3 reads CASSLIPKLDRYGYTF. The DNA for the CDR3 is TGTGCCAGCAGCCTAATCCCGAAGCTAGATCGGTATGGCTACACCTTC.

The rearrangement links TRBV29-1 to TRBJ2-1; D is possibly TRBD1 (7 bases). Trimming shortened V by 7 bases and J by 7 bases, and 17 bases separated the two germline ends. This CDR3 has 13 residues. From germline, CDR1 is SQVTM and CDR2 ANQGSEA. CDR3 residues: CSGQGGWSNEQFF. DNA of the CDR3: TGCAGCGGACAGGGAGGATGGTCAAATGAGCAGTTCTTC.

This clonotype was recorded a few times. The genes are TRBV6-6 and TRBJ2-1; 10 nucleotides line up with TRBD2. The CDR3 sequence is 16 residues long. Germline loops: CDR1 MNHNY, CDR2 SVGAGI (reference sequence). With V trimmed by 6 bases and J by 7 bases, 12 bases remained unmatched. For the CDR3, the DNA is TGTGCCAGCAGGATCGGTCGGCTAGCGGGGGTTAATGAGCAGTTCTTC. This gives the protein CASRIGRLAGVNEQFF.

The chain employs TRBV3-1 and TRBJ1-6, with D tentatively TRBD1 (6 bases). Germline CDR1 is LGHDT and CDR2 is YNNKEL (reference sequence). There are 15 residues in the CDR3. The V end was cut by 1 base, the J end by 10 bases, with 14 bases between. CDR3 nucleotides: TGTGCCAGCAGCCAAGGCGGGGCAGGGGAATCACCCCTCCACTTT. Its protein product is CASSQGGAGESPLHF.

In DNA form, the CDR3 reads TGCGCCAGCAGCTTGGAACCGGGACAGAACTATGGCTACACCTTC. This gives the protein CASSLEPGQNYGYTF. The V gene is TRBV5-1, the J gene TRBJ1-2, with 7 bases that match TRBD1. The CDR3 totals 15 residues. Trimming cost V 0 bases and J 2 bases; bases outside gene matches: 4. CDR1 is SGHRS, CDR2 YFSETQ, per germline.

The chain has TRBV24-1 and TRBJ2-2; 7 nucleotides match TRBD1. Germline CDR1 is KGHDR and CDR2 is SFDVKD. The CDR3 is made up of 14 amino acids. With V trimmed by 5 bases and J by 4 bases, 3 bases remained unmatched. DNA for the CDR3: TGTGCCACCAGTGGAGGGGGCAGCACCGGGGAGCTGTTTTTT. This encodes CATSGGGSTGELFF.

For the CDR3, the DNA is TGCAGTGCTAGAGAGACAGGGACAGAGACCCAGTACTTC. Its protein product is CSARETGTETQYF. The chain joins TRBV20-1 to TRBJ2-5; TRBD1 aligns across 7 bases. The CDR3 covers 13 residues. CDR1 DFQATT and CDR2 SNEGSKA come from the germline V gene (reference sequence). Trimming took 0 bases from V and 4 from J; bases not matched to a gene: 2.

The genes are TRBV20-1 and TRBJ2-2; 12 bases match TRBD2. The CDR3 covers 17 residues. J lost 1 base, V lost 5 bases, and 8 bases had no gene match. The germline V gene has CDR1 DFQATT and CDR2 SNEGSKA (reference sequence). CDR3 region: CSAGTLAGGLNTGELFF. The CDR3 bases are TGCAGTGCTGGAACCCTAGCGGGGGGGCTGAACACCGGGGAGCTGTTTTTT.

The V call is TRBV20-1, the J call TRBJ2-6; no clear D. V lost 3 bases and J 0 bases, leaving 3 bases between the germline ends. Germline loops: CDR1 DFQATT, CDR2 SNEGSKA (reference sequence). This CDR3 is built from 13 residues. The CDR3 protein is CSASHSGANVLTF. In DNA form, the CDR3 reads TGCAGTGCTAGTCACTCTGGGGCCAACGTCCTGACTTTC.

The chain employs TRBV4-3 and TRBJ1-6; 9 nucleotides align to TRBD1. The CDR3 runs 16 residues. V dropped 2 bases and J dropped 6; count of bases not matched to a gene: 5. Germline CDR1 and CDR2: LGHNA and YSLEER. The CDR3 here is CASSQQQGARNSPLHF. In DNA, the CDR3 is TGCGCCAGCAGCCAACAACAGGGGGCTCGTAATTCACCCCTCCACTTT.

The chain carries TRBV7-9 and TRBJ1-5; a weak D match, TRBD1 (5 bases). Germline V gene data show CDR1 as SEHNR and CDR2 as FQNEAQ (reference sequence). This CDR3 comprises 12 residues. V lost 5 bases and J lost 11, with 13 bases in between. The CDR3 region is CASSLLGEAQHF. CDR3 DNA sequence: TGTGCCAGCAGCCTCTTGGGGGAAGCCCAGCATTTT. The full variable domain, rest sourced from reference TRBV7-9 and TRBJ1-5, is DTGVSQNPRHKITKRGQNVTFRCDPISEHNRLYWYRQTLGQGPEFLTYFQNEAQLEKSRLLSDRFSAERPKGSFSTLEIQRTEQGDSAMYLCASSLLGEAQHFGDGTRLSIL.

The chain uses TRBV5-1 and TRBJ1-2; weak D call: TRBD1 (5 bases). The V gene lost 4 bases and the J gene lost 8 bases, with 15 bases spanning the gap. There are 13 residues in the CDR3. CDR1 is SGHRS, CDR2 YFSETQ, per germline. In DNA form, the CDR3 reads TGCGCCAGCAGCGCAAATCCAGGGCAGGGCTACACCTTC. Translating gives CASSANPGQGYTF.